Below are 19 T cell receptor beta chains sequenced from a single sample in a study of T cell repertoires in cytomegalovirus infection. One entry per CDR3 protein, called by TCRdb with MiXCR from the reads. The data show 200,000 to 300,000 distinct CDR3 sequences, roughly 10% seen once. Sequences were obtained from PBMCs. The receptors derive from a human donor in good health (CMV status not recorded). Some clones in this sample may be carry-over from other donors' samples.

This clonotype was counted many times. The chain is built from TRBV7-2 and TRBJ1-2; TRBD1 matches at 7 bases. Looked up from germline, CDR1 is SGHTA and CDR2 is FQGNSA. J was trimmed by 4 bases and V by 1 base; bases with no gene match: 6. The CDR3 has 15 amino acids. The CDR3 nucleotides read TGTGCCAGCAGCTTAGGATCTGACAGGGTCTATGGCTACACCTTC. Protein: CASSLGSDRVYGYTF.

This clonotype was detected many times. The gene calls are TRBV7-2 and TRBJ2-7; 9 bases are shared with TRBD1. This CDR3 is 14 amino acids long. Losses at the gene ends were 5 bases for V and 2 bases for J; bases not matched to a gene: 4. Germline V gene data show CDR1 as SGHTA and CDR2 as FQGNSA. The DNA for the CDR3 is TGTGCCAGCAGCGCGACAGGGGGGACCTACGAGCAGTACTTC. Encoded protein: CASSATGGTYEQYF. The entire variable domain, with the rest obtained from reference TRBV7-2 and TRBJ2-7, is as follows: GAGVSQSPSNKVTEKGKDVELRCDPISGHTALYWYRQSLGQGLEFLIYFQGNSAPDKSGLPSDRFSAERTGGSVSTLTIQRTQQEDSAVYLCASSATGGTYEQYFGPGTRLTVT.

There are many counts of this clonotype. CDR3 DNA sequence: TGTGCCAGCAGCTTAAGACCGGACTCTGGAAACACCATATATTTT. Amino acids: CASSLRPDSGNTIYF. The chain is built from TRBV7-2 and TRBJ1-3; D remains ambiguous. Looked up from germline, CDR1 is SGHTA and CDR2 is FQGNSA. V was pared by 2 bases and J by 0 bases, with 8 bases between. This CDR3 is built from 15 residues.

This chain uses TRBV7-9 with TRBJ1-2; unclear D gene. V lost 1 base, J lost 8 bases, and 14 bases lay in between. This CDR3 is built from 14 residues. CDR1 and CDR2 from the germline V gene are SEHNR and FQNEAQ (reference sequence). The CDR3 DNA reads as TGTGCCAGCAGCTTAGACCAGACCCTGGGAGGCTACACCTTC. Encoded protein: CASSLDQTLGGYTF.

This clonotype appeared a few times. CDR3 DNA sequence: TGCAGTGCAAAAACGGGACAGGGGACCTACAATGAGCAGTTCTTC. The encoded protein is CSAKTGQGTYNEQFF. The rearrangement joins TRBV20-1 to TRBJ2-1, with TRBD1 identical over 10 bases. Germline CDR1 is DFQATT and CDR2 is SNEGSKA (reference sequence). The V segment lost 6 bases and the J segment 2 bases; nucleotides outside the gene matches: 7. There are 15 residues in the CDR3.

In its sample, this clonotype was seen many times. This chain joins TRBV9 and TRBJ1-1, with 9 bases identical to TRBD1. Germline CDR1 is SGDLS and CDR2 is YYNGEE. V trimming: 3 bases; J trimming: 2 bases; junction bases outside the gene matches: 5. This CDR3 is built from 15 residues. In DNA form, the CDR3 reads TGTGCCAGCAGCGCAATACAGGGGGCAAACACTGAAGCTTTCTTT. This gives the protein CASSAIQGANTEAFF.

Ten or more counts support this clonotype. The V call is TRBV7-2, the J call TRBJ2-3; 8 bases fit TRBD2. The V gene's germline CDR1 is SGHTA and CDR2 FQGNSA. The CDR3 consists of 15 residues. V shed 10 bases, J shed 2 bases, and the junction held 11 bases outside the gene matches. The CDR3 sequence: CATKRESVHTDTQYF. CDR3 sequence (DNA): TGTGCCACCAAGCGGGAGAGTGTCCACACAGATACGCAGTATTTT.

The rearrangement links TRBV6-2 or TRBV6-3 to TRBJ2-5; tentatively, D is TRBD2 (6 bases). The CDR3 runs to 15 residues. In germline, CDR1 is MNHEY, CDR2 SVGEGT. Trimming shortened V by 6 bases and J by 4 bases, and 18 bases separated the two germline ends. The CDR3 sequence: CASSSGLTLGETQYF. In nucleotides, the CDR3 is TGTGCCAGCAGCTCGGGACTCACCTTGGGAGAGACCCAGTACTTC.

The genes are TRBV11-2 and TRBJ1-2, with D perhaps matching TRBD1 (5 bases). Trimming removed 1 base from V and 1 base from J, with 10 bases in between. Germline assignment: CDR1 SGHAT and CDR2 FQNNGV. This CDR3 is 15 amino acids long. CDR3 nucleotide sequence: TGTGCCAGCAGCTTAGCCTCCCAGGGTAACTATGGCTACACCTTC. Protein: CASSLASQGNYGYTF.

This clonotype was counted ten times or more. The chain combines TRBV20-1 with TRBJ1-5; 8 nucleotides match TRBD1. J gave up 6 bases and V 0 bases, and 7 bases lay outside the gene matches. This CDR3 spans 15 amino acids. Per germline, CDR1 DFQATT and CDR2 SNEGSKA (reference sequence). In DNA form, the CDR3 reads TGCAGTGCTAGAGATCGGGGCAGGGGGCTTCAGCCCCAGCATTTT. Amino acids: CSARDRGRGLQPQHF.

This clonotype was detected ten times or more. V is TRBV7-2 and J is TRBJ2-3; D gene uncertain. Germline lookup yields CDR1 SGHTA and CDR2 FQGNSA. The CDR3 is 13 amino acids. V lost 6 bases and J lost 1, with 8 bases in between. As DNA, the CDR3 is TGTGCCAGCAGGCACCGGGGCACAGATACGCAGTATTTT. Translation: CASRHRGTDTQYF.

This clonotype was observed a handful of times. V gene TRBV19 combines with J gene TRBJ2-1; 8 bases align to TRBD1. V lost 5 bases, J lost 2 bases, and 8 bases stayed unmatched. The CDR3 contains 16 residues. In germline, CDR1 is LNHDA, CDR2 SQIVND (reference sequence). The CDR3 region has the DNA TGTGCCAGTAGTTCCGCCGGACAGGGACCCTACAATGAGCAGTTCTTC. Encoded protein: CASSSAGQGPYNEQFF. The full variable domain, in which reference TRBV19 and TRBJ2-1 provide the parts outside the CDR3, is DGGITQSPKYLFRKEGQNVTLSCEQNLNHDAMYWYRQDPGQGLRLIYYSQIVNDFQKGDIAEGYSVSREKKESFPLTVTSAQKNPTAFYLCASSSAGQGPYNEQFFGPGTRLTVL.

This clonotype was recorded many times. The J gene is TRBJ2-7, the V gene TRBV7-2, with TRBD2 matching over 16 bases. V trimming: 3 bases; J trimming: 7 bases; junction bases outside the gene matches: 6. This CDR3 contains 16 residues. Germline loops: CDR1 SGHTA, CDR2 FQGNSA. CDR3 sequence (DNA): TGTGCCAGCAGCTTGGCTGGGACTAGCGGGAGGGATGAGCAGTACTTC. It translates to CASSLAGTSGRDEQYF. The variable domain in full, with the rest retrieved from reference TRBV7-2 and TRBJ2-7, is GAGVSQSPSNKVTEKGKDVELRCDPISGHTALYWYRQSLGQGLEFLIYFQGNSAPDKSGLPSDRFSAERTGGSVSTLTIQRTQQEDSAVYLCASSLAGTSGRDEQYFGPGTRLTVT.

This clonotype was detected many times. The chain has TRBV7-2 and TRBJ1-1; a possible D gene is TRBD1 (5 bases). Germline V lookup: CDR1 SGHTA, CDR2 FQGNSA. The CDR3 is made up of 15 amino acids. V was pared by 5 bases and J by 0 bases, with 13 bases between. The DNA of the CDR3 is TGTGCCAGCAGCACCTCCGGGACGGTGAACACTGAAGCTTTCTTT. Protein: CASSTSGTVNTEAFF.

A note on this clonotype: The junction and the germline gene differ at one end; a read error may be behind it. The chain couples TRBV12-3 or TRBV12-4 to TRBJ1-1; no clear D. The CDR3 has 14 residues. The CDR3 nucleotides are TGTCCCAGCAGTTTACTTACTACGAACACTGAAGCTTTCTTT. This encodes CPSSLLTTNTEAFF.

This clonotype was recorded at least ten times. The chain links TRBV7-9 to TRBJ1-6; D is uncertain. The CDR3 covers 14 residues. Germline assignment: CDR1 SEHNR and CDR2 FQNEAQ (reference sequence). Trimming removed 4 bases from V and 6 bases from J, with 10 bases in between. The CDR3 DNA sequence: TGTGCCAGCAGCTCCCTAGGGTTTAATTCACCCCTCCACTTT. It yields the protein CASSSLGFNSPLHF.

This clonotype was seen many times. The CDR3 loop is CASSPNLLRGGPNQPQHF. CDR3 in DNA: TGTGCCAGCAGCCCGAACCTTCTCCGGGGGGGCCCAAATCAGCCCCAGCATTTT. This chain joins TRBV7-8 and TRBJ1-5, with D tentatively TRBD1 (6 bases). The V gene lost 5 bases and the J gene lost 4 bases, with 24 bases spanning the gap. This CDR3 region has 18 residues. Per germline, CDR1 SGHVS and CDR2 FQNEAQ.

The sample holds many counts of this clonotype. The J gene is TRBJ2-3, the V gene TRBV6-6, with D possibly TRBD2 on 6 matching bases. Per the germline V gene, CDR1 is MNHNY and CDR2 is SVGAGI (reference sequence). CDR3 length equals 17 residues. V was trimmed by 6 bases and J by 3 bases, leaving 22 bases between them. In DNA form, the CDR3 reads TGTGCCAGCAGACCTCAGCTAGCGCCCGGGGGAACAGATACGCAGTATTTT. Protein: CASRPQLAPGGTDTQYF.

This clonotype was seen at least ten times. The chain combines TRBV7-3 with TRBJ2-2; D not certain. The CDR3 extends over 13 amino acids. V dropped 4 bases and J dropped 2 bases, with 5 bases sitting between them. Germline CDR1 SGHTA, CDR2 FQGTGA. This chain's CDR3 is CASSSPNTGELFF. The CDR3 nucleotides are TGTGCCAGCAGCTCGCCTAACACCGGGGAGCTGTTTTTT.